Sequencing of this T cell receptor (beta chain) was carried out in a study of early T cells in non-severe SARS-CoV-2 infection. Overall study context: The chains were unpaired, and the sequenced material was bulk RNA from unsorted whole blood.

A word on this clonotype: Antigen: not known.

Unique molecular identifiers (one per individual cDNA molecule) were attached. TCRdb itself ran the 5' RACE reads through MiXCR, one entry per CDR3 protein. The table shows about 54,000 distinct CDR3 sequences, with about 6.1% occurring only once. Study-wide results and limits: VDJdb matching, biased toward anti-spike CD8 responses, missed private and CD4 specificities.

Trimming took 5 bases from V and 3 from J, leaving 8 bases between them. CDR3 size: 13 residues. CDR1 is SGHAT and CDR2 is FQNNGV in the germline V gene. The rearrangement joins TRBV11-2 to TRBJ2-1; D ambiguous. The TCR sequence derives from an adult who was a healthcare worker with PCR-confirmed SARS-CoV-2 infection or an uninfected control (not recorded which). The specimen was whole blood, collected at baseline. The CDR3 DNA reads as TGTGCCAGCAGCGACGGAATCTACAATGAGCAGTTCTTC. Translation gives CASSDGIYNEQFF.